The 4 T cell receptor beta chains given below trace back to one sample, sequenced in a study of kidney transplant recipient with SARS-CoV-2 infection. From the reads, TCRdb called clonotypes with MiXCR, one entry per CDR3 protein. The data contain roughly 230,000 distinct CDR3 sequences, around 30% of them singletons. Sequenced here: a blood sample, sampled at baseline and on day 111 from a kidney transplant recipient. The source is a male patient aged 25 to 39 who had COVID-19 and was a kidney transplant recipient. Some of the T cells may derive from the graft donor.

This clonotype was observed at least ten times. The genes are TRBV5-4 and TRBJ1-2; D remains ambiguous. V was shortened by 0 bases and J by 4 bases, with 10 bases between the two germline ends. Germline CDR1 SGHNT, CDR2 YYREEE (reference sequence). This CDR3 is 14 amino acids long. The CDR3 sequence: CASSLARVTYGYTF. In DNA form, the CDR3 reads TGTGCCAGCAGCTTGGCCCGGGTTACCTATGGCTACACCTTC.

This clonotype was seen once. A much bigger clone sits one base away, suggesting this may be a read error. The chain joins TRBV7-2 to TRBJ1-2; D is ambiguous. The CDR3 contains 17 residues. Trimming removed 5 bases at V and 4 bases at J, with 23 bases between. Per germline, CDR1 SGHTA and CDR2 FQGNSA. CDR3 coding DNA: TGTGCCAGCAGCGTCCTTACCAGAGACGGAAAGACCTATGGCTACACCTTC. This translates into CASSVLTRDGKTYGYTF.

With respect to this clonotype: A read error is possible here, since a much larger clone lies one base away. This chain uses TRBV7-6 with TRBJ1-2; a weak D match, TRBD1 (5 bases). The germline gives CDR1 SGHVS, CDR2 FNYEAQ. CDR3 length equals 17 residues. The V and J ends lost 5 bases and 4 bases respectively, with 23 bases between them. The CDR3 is CASSRGVESRRTYGYTF. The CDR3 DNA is TGTGCCAGCAGCAGGGGCGTTGAATCTCGAAGGACCTATGGCTACACCTTC.

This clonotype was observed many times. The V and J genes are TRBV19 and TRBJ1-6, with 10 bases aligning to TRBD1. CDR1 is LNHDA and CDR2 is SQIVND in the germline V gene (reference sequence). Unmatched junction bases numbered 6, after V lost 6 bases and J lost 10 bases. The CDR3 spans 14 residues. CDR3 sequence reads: CASRRQGAGSPLHF. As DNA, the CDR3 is TGTGCCAGTAGGAGACAGGGGGCGGGATCACCCCTCCACTTT.